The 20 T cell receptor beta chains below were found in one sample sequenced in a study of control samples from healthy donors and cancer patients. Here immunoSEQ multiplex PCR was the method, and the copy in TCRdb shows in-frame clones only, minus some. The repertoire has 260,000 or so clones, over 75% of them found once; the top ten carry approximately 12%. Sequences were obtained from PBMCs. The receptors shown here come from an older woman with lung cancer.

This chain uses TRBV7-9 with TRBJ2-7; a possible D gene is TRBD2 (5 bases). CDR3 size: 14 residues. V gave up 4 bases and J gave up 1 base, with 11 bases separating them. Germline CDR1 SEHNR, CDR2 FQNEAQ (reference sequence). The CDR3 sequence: CASSSKGGSYEQYF. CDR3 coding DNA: TGTGCCAGCAGCTCCAAAGGAGGATCCTACGAGCAGTACTTC.

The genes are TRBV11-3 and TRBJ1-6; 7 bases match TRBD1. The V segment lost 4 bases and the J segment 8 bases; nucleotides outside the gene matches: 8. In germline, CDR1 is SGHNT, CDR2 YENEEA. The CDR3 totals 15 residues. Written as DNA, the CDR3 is TGTGCCAGCAGCTCGTCGGGACAGACCCATTCACCCCTCCACTTT. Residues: CASSSSGQTHSPLHF.

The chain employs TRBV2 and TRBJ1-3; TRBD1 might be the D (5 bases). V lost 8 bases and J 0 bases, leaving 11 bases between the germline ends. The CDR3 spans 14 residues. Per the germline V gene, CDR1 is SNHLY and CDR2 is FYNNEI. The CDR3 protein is CASGGDRSGNTIYF. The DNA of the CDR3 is TGTGCCAGCGGGGGGGACCGCTCTGGAAACACCATATATTTT. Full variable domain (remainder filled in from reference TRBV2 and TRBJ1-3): EPEVTQTPSHQVTQMGQEVILRCVPISNHLYFYWYRQILGQKVEFLVSFYNNEISEKSEIFDDQFSVERPDGSNFTLKIRSTKLEDSAMYFCASGGDRSGNTIYFGEGSWLTVV.

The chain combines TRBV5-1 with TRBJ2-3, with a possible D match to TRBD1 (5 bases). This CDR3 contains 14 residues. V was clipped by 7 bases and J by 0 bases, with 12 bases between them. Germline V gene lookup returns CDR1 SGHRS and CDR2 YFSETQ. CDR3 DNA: TGCGCCAGCGGTCCAGGGTCTAGCACAGATACGCAGTATTTT. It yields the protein CASGPGSSTDTQYF.

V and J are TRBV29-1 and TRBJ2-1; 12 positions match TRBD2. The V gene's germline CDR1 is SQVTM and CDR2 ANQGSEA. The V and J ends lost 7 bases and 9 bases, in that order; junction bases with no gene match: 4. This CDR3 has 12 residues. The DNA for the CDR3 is TGCAGCGCTAGCGGGGGGGGAAGTGAGCAGTTCTTC. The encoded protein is CSASGGGSEQFF.

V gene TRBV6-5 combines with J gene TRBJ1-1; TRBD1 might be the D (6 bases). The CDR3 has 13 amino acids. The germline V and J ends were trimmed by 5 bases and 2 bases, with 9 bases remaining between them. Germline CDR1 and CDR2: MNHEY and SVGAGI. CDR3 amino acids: CASSKQGNTEAFF. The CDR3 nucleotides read TGTGCCAGCAGTAAACAGGGAAACACTGAAGCTTTCTTT.

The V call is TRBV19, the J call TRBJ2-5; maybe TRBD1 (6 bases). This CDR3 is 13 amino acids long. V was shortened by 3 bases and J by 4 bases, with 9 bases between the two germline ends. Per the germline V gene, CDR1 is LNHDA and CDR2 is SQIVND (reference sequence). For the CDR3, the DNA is TGTGCCAGTAGTATGGGCAGGGGAGAGACCCAGTACTTC. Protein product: CASSMGRGETQYF. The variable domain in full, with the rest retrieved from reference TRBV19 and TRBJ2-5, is DGGITQSPKYLFRKEGQNVTLSCEQNLNHDAMYWYRQDPGQGLRLIYYSQIVNDFQKGDIAEGYSVSREKKESFPLTVTSAQKNPTAFYLCASSMGRGETQYFGPGTRLLVL.

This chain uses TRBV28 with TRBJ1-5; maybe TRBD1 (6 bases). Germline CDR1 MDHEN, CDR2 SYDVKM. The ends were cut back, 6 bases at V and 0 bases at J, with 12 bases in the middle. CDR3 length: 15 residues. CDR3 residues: CASSVTGLSNQPQHF. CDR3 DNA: TGTGCCAGCAGCGTGACAGGACTTAGCAATCAGCCCCAGCATTTT. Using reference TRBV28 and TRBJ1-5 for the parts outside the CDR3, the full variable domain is DVKVTQSSRYLVKRTGEKVFLECVQDMDHENMFWYRQDPGLGLRLIYFSYDVKMKEKGDIPEGYSVSREKKERFSLILESASTNQTSMYLCASSVTGLSNQPQHFGDGTRLSIL.

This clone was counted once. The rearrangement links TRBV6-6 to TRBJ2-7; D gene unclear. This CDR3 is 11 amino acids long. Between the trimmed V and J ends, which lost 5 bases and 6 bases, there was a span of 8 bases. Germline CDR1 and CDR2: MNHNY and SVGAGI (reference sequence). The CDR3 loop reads CASSKRGEQYF. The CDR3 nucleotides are TGTGCCAGCAGTAAACGAGGCGAGCAGTACTTC.

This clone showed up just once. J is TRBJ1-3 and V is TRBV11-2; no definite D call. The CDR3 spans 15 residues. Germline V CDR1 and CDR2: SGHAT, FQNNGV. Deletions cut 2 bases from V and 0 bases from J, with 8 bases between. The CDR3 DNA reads TGTGCCAGCAGCTTAACGGCGCGCTCTGGAAACACCATATATTTT. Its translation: CASSLTARSGNTIYF.

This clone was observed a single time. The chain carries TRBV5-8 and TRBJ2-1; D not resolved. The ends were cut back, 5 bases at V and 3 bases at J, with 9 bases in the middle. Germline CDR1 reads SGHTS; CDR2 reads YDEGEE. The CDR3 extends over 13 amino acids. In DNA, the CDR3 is TGTGCCAGCAGAGTGGCCCACTACAATGAGCAGTTCTTC. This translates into CASRVAHYNEQFF.

The CDR3 bases are TGTGCCAGCAGCTCAACCGTGACAGGGTCGTACGAGCAGTACTTC. Residues: CASSSTVTGSYEQYF. The chain uses TRBV11-3 and TRBJ2-7; the match to TRBD1 covers 7 bases. Germline V gives CDR1 SGHNT, CDR2 YENEEA. After removal of 4 bases from V and 4 bases from J, the junction contained 10 bases not matched to a gene. This CDR3 spans 15 amino acids.

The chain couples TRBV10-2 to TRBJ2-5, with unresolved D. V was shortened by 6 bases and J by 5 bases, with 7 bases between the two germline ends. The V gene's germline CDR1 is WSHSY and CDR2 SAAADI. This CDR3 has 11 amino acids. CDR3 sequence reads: CASRGGETQYF. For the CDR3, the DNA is TGCGCCAGCAGAGGCGGTGAGACCCAGTACTTC.

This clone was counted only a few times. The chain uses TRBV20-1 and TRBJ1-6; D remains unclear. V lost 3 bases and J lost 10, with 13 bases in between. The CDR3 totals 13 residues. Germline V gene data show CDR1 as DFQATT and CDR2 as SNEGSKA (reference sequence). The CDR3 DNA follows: TGCAGTGCTAGTTCCCCGGAAGGCTCACCCCTCCACTTT. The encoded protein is CSASSPEGSPLHF.

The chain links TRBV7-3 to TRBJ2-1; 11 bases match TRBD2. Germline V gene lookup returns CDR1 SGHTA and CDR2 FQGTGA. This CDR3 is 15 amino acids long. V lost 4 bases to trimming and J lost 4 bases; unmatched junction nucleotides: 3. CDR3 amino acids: CASSSLAGDYNEQFF. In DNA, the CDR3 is TGTGCCAGCAGCTCACTAGCGGGAGATTACAATGAGCAGTTCTTC.

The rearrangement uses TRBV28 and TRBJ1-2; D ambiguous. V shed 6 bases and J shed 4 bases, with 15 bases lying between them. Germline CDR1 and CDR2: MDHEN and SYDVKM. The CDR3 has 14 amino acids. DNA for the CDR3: TGTGCCAGCAGACCGGACGGTAGAATCTATGGCTACACCTTC. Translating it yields CASRPDGRIYGYTF.

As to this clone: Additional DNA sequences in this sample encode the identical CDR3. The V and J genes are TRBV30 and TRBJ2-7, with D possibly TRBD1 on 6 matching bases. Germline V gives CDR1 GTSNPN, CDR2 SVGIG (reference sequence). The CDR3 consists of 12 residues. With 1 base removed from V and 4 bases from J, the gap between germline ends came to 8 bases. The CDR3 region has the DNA TGTGCCTGGAGTGACAGGGCGTACGAGCAGTACTTC. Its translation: CAWSDRAYEQYF.

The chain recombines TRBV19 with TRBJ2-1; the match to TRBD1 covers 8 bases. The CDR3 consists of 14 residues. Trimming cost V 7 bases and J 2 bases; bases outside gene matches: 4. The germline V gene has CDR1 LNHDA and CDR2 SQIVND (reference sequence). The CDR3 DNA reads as TGTGCCAGTAACGACAGGGGACCCTACAATGAGCAGTTCTTC. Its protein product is CASNDRGPYNEQFF.

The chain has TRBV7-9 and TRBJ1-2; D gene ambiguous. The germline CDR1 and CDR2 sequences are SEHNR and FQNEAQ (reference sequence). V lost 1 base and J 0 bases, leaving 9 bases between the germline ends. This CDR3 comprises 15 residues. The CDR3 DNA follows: TGTGCCAGCAGCTTAGAGGCAGGAGCTAACTATGGCTACACCTTC. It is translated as CASSLEAGANYGYTF.

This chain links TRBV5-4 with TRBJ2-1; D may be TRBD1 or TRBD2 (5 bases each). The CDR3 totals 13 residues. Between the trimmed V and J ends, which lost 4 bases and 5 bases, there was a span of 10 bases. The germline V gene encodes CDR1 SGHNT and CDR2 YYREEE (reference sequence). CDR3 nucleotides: TGTGCCAGCAGCGTCGGGACCAACAATGAGCAGTTCTTC. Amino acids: CASSVGTNNEQFF.